A selection of T cell receptor beta chains follows, all from one sample in a study of regulatory T cells in long-lasting Graves disease. TCRdb fed the multiplex PCR reads into MiXCR, producing one record per CDR3 protein. The table has hundreds of thousands of distinct CDR3 sequences, around 17% seen once. These data were likewise used in another study, on T cells in Graves' hyperthyroidism and ophthalmopathy.

The starting material was peripheral blood mononuclear cells (PBMCs), obtained at new diagnosis, from a patient treated with antithyroid drugs. These TCRs come from a woman aged 25-40 years with Graves disease. Both conserved end residues are part of each CDR3. A D gene is named only where the DNA matches it firmly. Where a row states a size, it is once, few, many or the class of an expanded clone; other rows omit it.

D	size	V	J	CDR3	DNA
NA	many	TRBV5-1	TRBJ1-4	CASSLGGFNEKLFF	TGCGCCAGCAGCTTAGGAGGGTTTAATGAAAAACTGTTTTTT
NA	many	TRBV28	TRBJ1-2	CASRRTQNYGYTF	TGTGCCAGCAGACGTACACAGAACTATGGCTACACCTTC
NA	many	TRBV6-5	TRBJ1-1	CASSYSGGHLKTFF	TGTGCCAGCAGTTACTCAGGCGGACACTTGAAAACTTTCTTT
NA	NA	TRBV7-9	TRBJ2-2	CASSLWTGGGGGELFF	TGTGCCAGCAGCTTGTGGACAGGAGGAGGGGGCGGGGAGCTGTTTTTT
NA	many	TRBV6-2/TRBV6-3	TRBJ2-3	CASNRDTADTQYF	TGTGCCAGCAATCGGGACACCGCAGATACGCAGTATTTT
NA	NA	TRBV12-3/TRBV12-4	TRBJ2-7	CASSSPLQGYEQYF	TGTGCCAGCAGTTCCCCACTACAGGGCTACGAGCAGTACTTC
NA	many	TRBV19	TRBJ1-5	CASSMAASSNQPQHF	TGTGCCAGTAGTATGGCAGCTTCTAGCAATCAGCCCCAGCATTTT
TRBD1	NA	TRBV5-1	TRBJ2-3	CASSTSGQGADTQYF	TGCGCCAGCAGCACATCTGGACAGGGGGCAGATACGCAGTATTTT
TRBD2	NA	TRBV20-1	TRBJ2-7	CSAVAPGLAGGSYEQYF	TGCAGTGCAGTGGCGCCGGGACTAGCGGGAGGTTCCTACGAGCAGTACTTC
TRBD1	many	TRBV10-3	TRBJ1-6	CATRGAGTNSPLHF	TGTGCCACCAGGGGGGCGGGGACTAATTCACCCCTCCACTTT
TRBD1	few	TRBV14	TRBJ1-1	CASSQVTGVTEAFF	TGTGCCAGCAGCCAAGTGACAGGGGTAACTGAAGCTTTCTTT
TRBD1	many	TRBV3-1	TRBJ1-2	CASSHGQGNGYTF	TGTGCCAGCAGCCACGGACAGGGGAATGGCTACACCTTC
NA	few	TRBV5-1	TRBJ2-1	CASSFFSTYNEQFF	TGCGCCAGCAGCTTCTTTTCGACCTACAATGAGCAGTTCTTC
NA	NA	TRBV5-1	TRBJ1-6	CASSLDPGSDSPLHF	TGCGCCAGCAGCTTGGACCCGGGGTCGGACTCACCCCTCCACTTT
NA	many	TRBV7-2	TRBJ2-7	CASSLGTQGTEQYF	TGTGCCAGCAGCTTAGGGACACAGGGAACCGAGCAGTACTTC
NA	many	TRBV3-1	TRBJ1-4	CASSATGNGEKLFF	TGTGCCAGCAGCGCCACGGGGAACGGTGAAAAACTGTTTTTT
TRBD1	NA	TRBV20-1	TRBJ2-3	CSATGDRENTQYF	TGCAGTGCCACGGGGGACAGGGAGAATACGCAGTATTTT
NA	NA	TRBV5-1	TRBJ1-5	CASSLGQDNQPQHF	TGCGCCAGCAGCTTGGGACAGGACAATCAGCCCCAGCATTTT
NA	NA	TRBV5-6	TRBJ1-1	CASSSLSGGSRDTEAFF	TGTGCCAGCAGCTCACTAAGTGGGGGATCCAGGGACACTGAAGCTTTCTTT
TRBD2	NA	TRBV6-2/TRBV6-3	TRBJ2-1	CASRSTGTSGRNEQFF	TGTGCCAGCAGATCTACGGGGACTAGCGGGAGAAATGAGCAGTTCTTC
TRBD1	many	TRBV12-3/TRBV12-4	TRBJ1-5	CASRASQGRLGSQPQHF	TGTGCCAGCAGGGCCTCACAGGGGAGATTGGGGAGTCAGCCCCAGCATTTT
TRBD2	NA	TRBV20-1	TRBJ2-3	CSAPRLQRGEDTQYF	TGCAGTGCACCACGCCTTCAGCGGGGGGAAGATACGCAGTATTTT
NA	few	TRBV25-1	TRBJ1-1	CASQGLMNTEAFF	TGTGCCAGCCAGGGGTTAATGAACACTGAAGCTTTCTTT
NA	few	TRBV29-1	TRBJ2-7	CSVMGDSYEQYF	TGCAGCGTCATGGGCGACTCCTACGAGCAGTACTTC
NA	NA	TRBV3-1	TRBJ1-3	CASSPVWASGKNTIYF	TGTGCCAGCAGCCCCGTTTGGGCCTCCGGGAAAAACACCATATATTTT
NA	few	TRBV15	TRBJ2-2	CATSRAMEETGELFF	TGTGCCACCAGCAGAGCCATGGAGGAGACCGGGGAGCTGTTTTTT
NA	many	TRBV2	TRBJ2-1	CASSPSVPYNEQFF	TGTGCCAGCAGCCCTTCGGTGCCCTACAATGAGCAGTTCTTC
TRBD2	NA	TRBV15	TRBJ2-7	CATSRDPAGGPSYEQYF	TGTGCCACCAGCAGAGATCCGGCGGGAGGGCCCTCGTACGAGCAGTACTTC
TRBD2	many	TRBV12-3/TRBV12-4	TRBJ2-7	CASQVIAGPVYEQYF	TGTGCCAGCCAGGTGATAGCGGGCCCCGTCTACGAGCAGTACTTC
NA	many	TRBV28	TRBJ2-3	CATHAYQPSTDTQYF	TGTGCCACCCACGCGTACCAACCCTCCACAGATACGCAGTATTTT
TRBD1	many	TRBV20-1	TRBJ2-1	CSAREGQGLVHEQFF	TGCAGTGCTAGAGAGGGACAGGGGCTTGTCCATGAGCAGTTCTTC
TRBD2	many	TRBV6-1	TRBJ2-3	CASSESTSGGWDTQYF	TGTGCCAGCAGTGAATCGACTAGCGGGGGCTGGGATACGCAGTATTTT
NA	NA	TRBV6-1	TRBJ1-3	CASQRSGNTIYF	TGTGCCAGCCAGCGCTCTGGAAACACCATATATTTT
NA	NA	TRBV6-2/TRBV6-3	TRBJ2-1	CASRRGSGTAASEQFF	TGTGCCAGCAGAAGGGGCTCCGGGACTGCGGCTTCTGAGCAGTTCTTC
NA	NA	TRBV5-1	TRBJ2-7	CASSLSTFSSYEQYF	TGCGCCAGCAGCTTATCGACCTTCAGCTCCTACGAGCAGTACTTC
NA	NA	TRBV28	TRBJ2-7	CASSSPSGKGYEQYF	TGTGCCAGCAGTTCCCCTTCGGGCAAAGGCTACGAGCAGTACTTC
NA	NA	TRBV19	TRBJ2-7	CASKPWDGSSYEQYF	TGTGCCAGTAAACCATGGGACGGGAGCTCCTACGAGCAGTACTTC
TRBD2	few	TRBV4-1	TRBJ2-1	CASSQDILAGVEQFF	TGCGCCAGCAGCCAAGATATCCTAGCGGGTGTTGAGCAGTTCTTC
TRBD2	NA	TRBV29-1	TRBJ2-2	CSASAGTNTGELFF	TGCAGCGCCTCAGCGGGGACCAACACCGGGGAGCTGTTTTTT
NA	NA	TRBV7-2	TRBJ2-5	CASSRGTRPPETQYF	TGTGCCAGCAGCCGCGGGACCCGGCCCCCGGAGACCCAGTACTTC
TRBD2	few	TRBV10-2	TRBJ2-1	CASSERAGGRNEQFF	TGCGCCAGCAGTGAGAGAGCGGGAGGGCGGAATGAGCAGTTCTTC